The 13 T cell receptor beta chains below were found in one sample sequenced in a study of control samples from healthy donors and cancer patients. Profiling relied on immunoSEQ multiplex PCR, and the TCRdb table lists in-frame clones only, not all of them. The sample lists about 130,000 clones, about 90% occurring once. Sequenced input: blood. Receptors were obtained from a young man in good health.

CDR3 DNA: TGTGCCAGCAGTTTTGGGGCTAGCGGGAATCCAAGGGAAGAGACCCAGTACTTC. Its protein product is CASSFGASGNPREETQYF. The chain is built from TRBV28 and TRBJ2-5, with 9 positions matching TRBD2. V was pared by 3 bases and J by 3 bases, with 14 bases of the junction left unmatched. From germline, CDR1 is MDHEN and CDR2 SYDVKM. The length of the CDR3 is 18 residues.

The rearrangement joins TRBV5-1 to TRBJ2-1; tentatively, D is TRBD2 (6 bases). Germline lookup yields CDR1 SGHRS and CDR2 YFSETQ. The ends were cut back, 2 bases at V and 9 bases at J, with 9 bases in the middle. This CDR3 region has 12 residues. CDR3 bases: TGCGCCAGCAGCTTAACTAGCACTGAGCAGTTCTTC. Translation gives CASSLTSTEQFF.

The V and J genes are TRBV24-1 and TRBJ2-1; 11 bases align to TRBD2. V trimming: 7 bases; J trimming: 5 bases; junction bases outside the gene matches: 3. The CDR3 extends over 14 amino acids. Germline assignment: CDR1 KGHDR and CDR2 SFDVKD. The CDR3 region is CATRGTSGDNEQFF. The DNA for the CDR3 is TGTGCCACCAGGGGGACTAGCGGAGACAATGAGCAGTTCTTC.

V gene TRBV29-1 combines with J gene TRBJ1-2, with TRBD1 as a possible D gene (6 bases). V gave up 8 bases and J gave up 1 base, with 17 bases separating them. The CDR3 totals 14 residues. Germline V CDR1 and CDR2: SQVTM, ANQGSEA. The CDR3 nucleotides read TGCAGCATAAACCGGGACACAAATAACTATGGCTACACCTTC. Protein sequence: CSINRDTNNYGYTF. Variable domain in full (rest from reference TRBV29-1 and TRBJ1-2): SAVISQKPSRDICQRGTSLTIQCQVDSQVTMMFWYRQQPGQSLTLIATANQGSEATYESGFVIDKFPISRPNLTFSTLTVSNMSPEDSSIYLCSINRDTNNYGYTFGSGTRLTVV.

This chain uses TRBV6-6 with TRBJ1-5, with D possibly TRBD1 on 5 matching bases. Germline values: CDR1 MNHNY, CDR2 SVGAGI (reference sequence). V lost 6 bases to trimming and J lost 0 bases, with 12 bases between them. CDR3 size: 15 residues. CDR3 nucleotide sequence: TGTGCCAGCAGGGCCGGGACCGCTAGCAATCAGCCCCAGCATTTT. Protein sequence: CASRAGTASNQPQHF.

This clone is a singleton in its sample. The rearrangement links TRBV5-1 to TRBJ1-5; 8 bases are a match to TRBD1. Germline CDR1 is SGHRS and CDR2 is YFSETQ. The CDR3 extends over 16 amino acids. With 0 bases clipped from V and 3 bases from J, the junction kept 5 bases outside the gene matches. The CDR3 DNA reads as TGCGCCAGCAGCTTGGGAGGGACAGGCCCCAATCAGCCCCAGCATTTT. It translates to CASSLGGTGPNQPQHF.

J is TRBJ1-1 and V is TRBV12-3 or TRBV12-4; D gene unclear. Between the trimmed V and J ends, which lost 6 bases and 2 bases, there was a span of 4 bases. CDR3 size: 11 residues. The CDR3 sequence is CASSSNTEAFF. Written as DNA, the CDR3 is TGTGCCAGCAGCTCTAACACTGAAGCTTTCTTT.

This clone came up once. The chain links TRBV18 to TRBJ2-2; D is perhaps TRBD2 (6 bases). V lost 3 bases and J lost 1, with 30 bases in between. This CDR3 is built from 22 residues. Germline V lookup: CDR1 KGHSH, CDR2 LQKENI. The CDR3 region is CASSPGRGRLIRRDQNTGELFF. The CDR3 coding sequence is TGTGCCAGCTCACCCGGAAGGGGCAGGCTGATAAGGCGGGACCAGAACACCGGGGAGCTGTTTTTT.

The V call is TRBV9, the J call TRBJ1-5; D perhaps matches TRBD1 (5 bases). The V end was cut by 3 bases, the J end by 4 bases, with 11 bases between. This CDR3 region has 14 residues. CDR1 SGDLS and CDR2 YYNGEE come from the germline V gene. CDR3 coding DNA: TGTGCCAGCAGCGGAGGGACGGCAAATCAGCCCCAGCATTTT. It is translated as CASSGGTANQPQHF.

The chain has TRBV24-1 and TRBJ2-5, with D possibly TRBD2 on 5 matching bases. Trimming took 9 bases from V and 1 from J, leaving 11 bases between them. CDR1 is KGHDR, CDR2 SFDVKD, per germline. This CDR3 is 13 amino acids long. This CDR3 is CATRPGSQETQYF. For the CDR3, the DNA is TGTGCCACCCGTCCGGGGTCCCAAGAGACCCAGTACTTC.

The chain links TRBV10-1 to TRBJ2-7; a weak D match, TRBD2 (6 bases). Germline lookup yields CDR1 WNHNN and CDR2 SYGVQD (reference sequence). V was shortened by 0 bases and J by 6 bases, with 15 bases between the two germline ends. The CDR3 runs to 15 residues. CDR3 amino acids: CASSESRLGGFEQYF. DNA of the CDR3: TGCGCCAGCAGTGAGTCGAGACTTGGGGGGTTCGAGCAGTACTTC.

This chain's CDR3 is CASSWEGSYNEQFF. The DNA of the CDR3 is TGTGCCAGCAGCTGGGAGGGCTCCTACAATGAGCAGTTCTTC. This chain joins TRBV6-6 and TRBJ2-1, with TRBD2 matching 7 bases. Losses at the gene ends were 6 bases for V and 0 bases for J; bases not matched to a gene: 2. The CDR3 spans 14 residues. In germline, CDR1 is MNHNY, CDR2 SVGAGI (reference sequence).

CDR3 protein: CASTPGRRDEQYF. In DNA, the CDR3 is TGTGCCAGTACCCCAGGGAGGAGGGACGAGCAGTACTTC. The chain employs TRBV19 and TRBJ2-7; D perhaps matches TRBD2 (6 bases). The CDR3 has 13 residues. The V gene's germline CDR1 is LNHDA and CDR2 SQIVND (reference sequence). Trimming stripped 7 bases from V and 5 bases from J, with 15 bases between.